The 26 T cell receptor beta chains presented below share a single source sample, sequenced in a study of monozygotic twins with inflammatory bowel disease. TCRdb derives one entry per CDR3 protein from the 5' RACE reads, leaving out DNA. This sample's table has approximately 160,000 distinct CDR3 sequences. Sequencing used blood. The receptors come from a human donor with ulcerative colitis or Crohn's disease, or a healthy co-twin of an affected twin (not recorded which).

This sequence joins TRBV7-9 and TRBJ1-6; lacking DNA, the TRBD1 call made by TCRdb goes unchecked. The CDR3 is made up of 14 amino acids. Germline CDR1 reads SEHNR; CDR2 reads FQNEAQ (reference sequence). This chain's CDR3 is CASSPRTGNSPLHF.

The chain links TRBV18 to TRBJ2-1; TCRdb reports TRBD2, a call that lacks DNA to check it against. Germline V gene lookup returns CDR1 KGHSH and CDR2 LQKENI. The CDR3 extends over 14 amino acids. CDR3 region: CASSGLAGVNEQFF.

CDR3 in amino acids: CASSPGQLSNQPQHF. The chain carries TRBV6-2 or TRBV6-3 and TRBJ1-5; the D gene TCRdb calls, TRBD1, cannot be checked with no DNA. CDR1 MNHEY and CDR2 SVGEGT come from the germline V gene. The CDR3 has 15 amino acids.

This CDR3 reads CASSQNRVGAFF. The genes are TRBV3-1 and TRBJ1-1; absent DNA, TCRdb's TRBD1 call cannot be checked. Per germline, CDR1 LGHDT and CDR2 YNNKEL (reference sequence). This CDR3 region has 12 residues.

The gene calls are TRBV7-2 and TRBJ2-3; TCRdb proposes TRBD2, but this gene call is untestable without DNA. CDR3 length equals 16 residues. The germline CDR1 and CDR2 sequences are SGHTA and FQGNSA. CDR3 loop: CASTSNSGRATDTQYF.

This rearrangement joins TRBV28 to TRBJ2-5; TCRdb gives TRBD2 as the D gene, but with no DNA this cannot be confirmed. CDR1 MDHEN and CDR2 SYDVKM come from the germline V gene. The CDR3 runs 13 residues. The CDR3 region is CASSFGEGETQYF.

CDR3 sequence reads: CASSLWGGQPQHF. The chain uses TRBV7-9 and TRBJ1-5. Germline V gene lookup returns CDR1 SEHNR and CDR2 FQNEAQ (reference sequence). The CDR3 spans 13 residues.

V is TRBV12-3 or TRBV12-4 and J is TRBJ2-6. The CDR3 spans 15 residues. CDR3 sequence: CASSLRGSGANVLTF.

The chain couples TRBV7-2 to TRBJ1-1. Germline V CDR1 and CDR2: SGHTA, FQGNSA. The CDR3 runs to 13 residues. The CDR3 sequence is CASSLVGKTEAFF.

This chain's CDR3 is CASSSWGSGIKAYEQYF. This chain links TRBV28 with TRBJ2-7; TCRdb's assignment of TRBD2 cannot be checked, as there is no DNA. CDR1 is MDHEN, CDR2 SYDVKM, per germline. The CDR3 loop spans 17 amino acids.

The CDR3 loop reads CSAPDRRQSYTF. The J gene is TRBJ1-2, the V gene TRBV20-1; TCRdb selects TRBD1, and the lack of DNA leaves this call unchecked. Germline V gene sequence: CDR1 DFQATT, CDR2 SNEGSKA (reference sequence). The CDR3 consists of 12 residues.

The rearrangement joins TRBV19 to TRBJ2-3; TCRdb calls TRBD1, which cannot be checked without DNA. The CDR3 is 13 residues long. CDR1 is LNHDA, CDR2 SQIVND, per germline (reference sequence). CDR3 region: CASRTGMTDTQYF.

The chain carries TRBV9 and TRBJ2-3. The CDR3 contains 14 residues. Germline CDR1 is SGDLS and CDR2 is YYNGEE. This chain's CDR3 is CASSVDGFLDTQYF.

CDR3 region: CASSPTKYVSYEQYF. The V gene is TRBV18, the J gene TRBJ2-7; TCRdb picks TRBD2, but there is no DNA to check that call. This CDR3 region has 15 residues. Germline V CDR1 and CDR2: KGHSH, LQKENI. The whole variable domain, remainder taken from reference TRBV18 and TRBJ2-7, is NAGVMQNPRHLVRRRGQEARLRCSPMKGHSHVYWYRQLPEEGLKFMVYLQKENIIDESGMPKERFSAEFPKEGPSILRIQQVVRGDSAAYFCASSPTKYVSYEQYFGPGTRLTVT.

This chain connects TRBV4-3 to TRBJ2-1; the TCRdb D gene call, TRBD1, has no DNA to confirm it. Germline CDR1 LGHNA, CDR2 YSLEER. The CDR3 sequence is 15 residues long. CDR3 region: CASSQESPGYNEQFF.

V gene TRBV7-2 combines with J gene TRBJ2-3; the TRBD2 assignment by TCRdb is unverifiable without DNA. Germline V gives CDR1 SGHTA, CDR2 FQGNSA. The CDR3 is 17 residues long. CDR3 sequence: CASSLASSGGATDTQYF.

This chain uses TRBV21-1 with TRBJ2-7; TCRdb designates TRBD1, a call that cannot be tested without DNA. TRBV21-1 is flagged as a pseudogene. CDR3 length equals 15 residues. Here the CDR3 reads CASSSRPGQYYEQYF.

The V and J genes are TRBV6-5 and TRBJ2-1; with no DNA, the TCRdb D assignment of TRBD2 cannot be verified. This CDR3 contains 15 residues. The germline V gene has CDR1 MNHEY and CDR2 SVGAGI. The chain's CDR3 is CASSYLPLAGDEQFF.

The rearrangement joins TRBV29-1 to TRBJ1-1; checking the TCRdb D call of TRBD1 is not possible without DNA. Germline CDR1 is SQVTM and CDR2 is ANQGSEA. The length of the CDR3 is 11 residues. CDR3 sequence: CSVTGGTEAFF.

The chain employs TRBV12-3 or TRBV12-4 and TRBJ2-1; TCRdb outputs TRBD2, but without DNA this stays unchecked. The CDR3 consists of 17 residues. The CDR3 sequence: CASSPGTSGLSYNEQFF.

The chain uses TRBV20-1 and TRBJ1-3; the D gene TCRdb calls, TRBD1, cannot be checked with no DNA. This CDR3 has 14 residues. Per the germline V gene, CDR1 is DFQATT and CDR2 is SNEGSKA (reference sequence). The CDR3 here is CSASPPQAGNTIYF.

The CDR3 sequence: CASSPLTGVINTEAFF. The V gene is TRBV18, the J gene TRBJ1-1. Germline V CDR1 and CDR2: KGHSH, LQKENI. This CDR3 contains 16 residues. Together with reference TRBV18 and TRBJ1-1, the CDR3 gives the full variable domain: NAGVMQNPRHLVRRRGQEARLRCSPMKGHSHVYWYRQLPEEGLKFMVYLQKENIIDESGMPKERFSAEFPKEGPSILRIQQVVRGDSAAYFCASSPLTGVINTEAFFGQGTRLTVV.

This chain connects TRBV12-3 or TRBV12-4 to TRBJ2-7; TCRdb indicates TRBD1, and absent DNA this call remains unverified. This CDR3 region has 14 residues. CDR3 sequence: CASSLGQGADEQYF.

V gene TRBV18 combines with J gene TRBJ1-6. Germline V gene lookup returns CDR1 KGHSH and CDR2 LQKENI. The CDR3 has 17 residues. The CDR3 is CASSPLPIRSINSPLHF.

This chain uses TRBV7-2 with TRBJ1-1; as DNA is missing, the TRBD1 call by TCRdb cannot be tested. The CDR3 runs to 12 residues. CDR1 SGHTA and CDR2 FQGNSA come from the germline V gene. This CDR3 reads CASSSLGQQAFF.

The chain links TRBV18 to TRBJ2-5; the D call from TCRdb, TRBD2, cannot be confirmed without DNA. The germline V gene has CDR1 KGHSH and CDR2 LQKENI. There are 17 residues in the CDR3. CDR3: CASSPFSGLAGVETQYF.